This TCR beta chain came from a study of blood T cell repertoires in COVID-19. Across the whole study: T cells, B-cell-depleted T cells, or PBMCs provided the cDNA or gDNA that served as material.

The sample holds one count of this clone. Participant-given clinical history determined each cohort assignment. Germline V gene lookup returns CDR1 MNHNS and CDR2 SASEGT. The CDR3 spans 17 residues. V was shortened by 2 bases and J by 2 bases, with 16 bases between the two germline ends. Sequencing used immunoSEQ multiplex PCR; TCRdb keeps in-frame clones, though not all of them. The table records about 170,000 clones, approximately 89% of them present only once. This TCR was recovered from a woman younger than 30 who had recovered from COVID-19. The V and J genes are TRBV6-1 and TRBJ1-5; D call uncertain. Sequencing was performed on PBMCs or T cells enriched from blood (not recorded which). The CDR3, as DNA: TGTGCCAGCAGTGAACCTACCCGGGAAGCCGGCAATCAGCCCCAGCATTTT. This encodes CASSEPTREAGNQPQHF.